The clone carrying this T cell receptor (beta chain) was counted at least ten times. The read falls 3 residues short of the CDR3 end, and the missing part is taken from the germline J gene. Equal genomic DNA amounts from CVID and control samples were sequenced. Assay: immunoSEQ multiplex PCR; the TCRdb copy retains only in-frame clones and omits some. The sample includes roughly 30,000 clones, none of them occurring once. Blood samples were heparinized, about 4.5 to 8 ml per donor. The data were taken from a study of T cell clonality in common variable immunodeficiency. In germline, CDR1 is SGHRS, CDR2 YFSETQ. The CDR3 length is 16 residues. Trimming removed 0 bases from V and 5 bases from J; junction bases left unmatched: 4.

Material for sequencing was peripheral blood mononuclear cells. This clonotype originated in a person aged 18-70 years in good health. This sequence joins TRBV5-1 and TRBJ1-5, with TRBD1 matching 11 bases. The CDR3 sequence is CASSLGGQGGYQPQHF. CDR3 bases read: TGCGCCAGCAGCTTGGGGGGACAGGGGGGGTATCAGCCC.